A selection of T cell receptor beta chains follows, all from one sample in a study of blood T cells in healthy people across ages. TCRdb recomputed calls from the 5' RACE reads with MiXCR, one row per CDR3 protein. The profile shows 650,000 to 1,000,000 distinct CDR3 sequences, roughly 40% of them singletons. Sequenced: blood. These receptor sequences come from a man aged 18 to 29 in good health. Each CDR3 is given with its conserved first and last residue. The D gene is left open where the match is weak. Size values are once, few and many counts, or a class for expanded clones, and some rows have none.

CDR3aa: CASSLTGWGTEAFF
CDR3nt: TGTGCCAGCAGCTTAACTGGGTGGGGGACTGAAGCTTTCTTT
v_gene: TRBV7-3
d_gene: .
abundance: .
j_gene: TRBJ1-1

CDR3aa: CASSLGRTSGGVETQYF
CDR3nt: TGTGCCAGCAGCTTAGGTCGGACTAGCGGGGGGGTGGAGACCCAGTACTTC
v_gene: TRBV7-2
d_gene: TRBD2
abundance: .
j_gene: TRBJ2-5

CDR3aa: CASRSGVVVDTQYF
CDR3nt: TGTGCCAGCAGGAGCGGGGTCGTAGTGGATACGCAGTATTTT
v_gene: TRBV12-3/TRBV12-4
d_gene: TRBD2
abundance: .
j_gene: TRBJ2-3

CDR3aa: CASSFWGSGATGELFF
CDR3nt: TGTGCCAGCAGTTTTTGGGGTAGCGGGGCTACCGGGGAGCTGTTTTTT
v_gene: TRBV12-3/TRBV12-4
d_gene: TRBD2
abundance: .
j_gene: TRBJ2-2

CDR3aa: CSAPSLGDYNEQFF
CDR3nt: TGCAGTGCTCCATCTTTGGGAGACTACAATGAGCAGTTCTTC
v_gene: TRBV20-1
d_gene: .
abundance: .
j_gene: TRBJ2-1

CDR3aa: CASSTLYLQSTDTQYF
CDR3nt: TGTGCCAGCAGCACATTATACCTCCAAAGCACAGATACGCAGTATTTT
v_gene: TRBV27
d_gene: .
abundance: .
j_gene: TRBJ2-3

CDR3aa: CASSLDRGSAEQYF
CDR3nt: TGTGCCAGCAGCTTGGATCGGGGTTCAGCCGAGCAGTACTTC
v_gene: TRBV5-4
d_gene: .
abundance: few
j_gene: TRBJ2-7

CDR3aa: CASSPDQDTQYF
CDR3nt: TGTGCCAGCAGCCCGGACCAGGATACGCAGTATTTT
v_gene: TRBV6-2/TRBV6-3
d_gene: .
abundance: .
j_gene: TRBJ2-3

CDR3aa: CASSGGTGPNIQYF
CDR3nt: TGTGCCAGCAGTGGTGGGACAGGGCCAAACATTCAGTACTTC
v_gene: TRBV2
d_gene: TRBD1
abundance: .
j_gene: TRBJ2-4

CDR3aa: CATGQGDTQYF
CDR3nt: TGTGCCACCGGGCAGGGAGATACGCAGTATTTT
v_gene: TRBV24-1
d_gene: .
abundance: few
j_gene: TRBJ2-3

CDR3aa: CSARAPTGFLRSNQPQHF
CDR3nt: TGCAGTGCTAGAGCCCCGACAGGATTCTTGCGCAGCAATCAGCCCCAGCATTTT
v_gene: TRBV20-1
d_gene: .
abundance: many
j_gene: TRBJ1-5

CDR3aa: CASSLGGGLQPQHF
CDR3nt: TGTGCCAGCAGTTTAGGGGGGGGCTTACAGCCCCAGCATTTT
v_gene: TRBV27
d_gene: .
abundance: .
j_gene: TRBJ1-5

CDR3aa: CASSQVQGDRGNQPQHF
CDR3nt: TGTGCCAGCAGCCAGGTACAGGGGGACAGGGGCAATCAGCCCCAGCATTTT
v_gene: TRBV4-2
d_gene: TRBD1
abundance: .
j_gene: TRBJ1-5

CDR3aa: CSVAGGIGELFF
CDR3nt: TGCAGCGTTGCAGGGGGCATCGGGGAGCTGTTTTTT
v_gene: TRBV29-1
d_gene: TRBD1
abundance: .
j_gene: TRBJ2-2

CDR3aa: CASSLGAREAKNIQYF
CDR3nt: TGTGCCAGCAGCTTGGGGGCGAGGGAAGCCAAAAACATTCAGTACTTC
v_gene: TRBV7-2
d_gene: .
abundance: few
j_gene: TRBJ2-4

CDR3aa: CASSLQGAGGTEAFF
CDR3nt: TGTGCCAGCAGTTTACAGGGGGCGGGGGGGACTGAAGCTTTCTTT
v_gene: TRBV6-5
d_gene: TRBD1
abundance: .
j_gene: TRBJ1-1

CDR3aa: CSVQSHRELPYNEQFF
CDR3nt: TGCAGCGTCCAATCGCACAGAGAACTACCGTACAATGAGCAGTTCTTC
v_gene: TRBV29-1
d_gene: .
abundance: many
j_gene: TRBJ2-1

CDR3aa: CSVRDRGRINEQFF
CDR3nt: TGCAGCGTTCGGGACAGGGGGCGCATTAATGAGCAGTTCTTC
v_gene: TRBV29-1
d_gene: TRBD1
abundance: .
j_gene: TRBJ2-1

CDR3aa: CASSQREEAFF
CDR3nt: TGTGCCAGCAGCCAGAGGGAGGAAGCTTTCTTT
v_gene: TRBV14
d_gene: .
abundance: .
j_gene: TRBJ1-1

CDR3aa: CASNRGRGNTEAFF
CDR3nt: TGTGCCAGCAACCGTGGCAGGGGGAACACTGAAGCTTTCTTT
v_gene: TRBV6-2/TRBV6-3
d_gene: .
abundance: once
j_gene: TRBJ1-1

CDR3aa: CSAGTGGFNQPQHF
CDR3nt: TGCAGTGCTGGGACAGGGGGTTTCAATCAGCCCCAGCATTTT
v_gene: TRBV20-1
d_gene: TRBD1
abundance: .
j_gene: TRBJ1-5

CDR3aa: CASSADRGYGTEAFF
CDR3nt: TGTGCCAGCAGCGCTGACAGGGGGTATGGCACTGAAGCTTTCTTT
v_gene: TRBV28
d_gene: TRBD1
abundance: .
j_gene: TRBJ1-1

CDR3aa: CSASPQAGEKLFF
CDR3nt: TGCAGTGCTAGCCCCCAGGCGGGGGAAAAACTGTTTTTT
v_gene: TRBV20-1
d_gene: .
abundance: many
j_gene: TRBJ1-4

CDR3aa: CAGRGGIYSNQPQHF
CDR3nt: TGTGCTGGGAGGGGGGGGATCTATAGCAATCAGCCCCAGCATTTT
v_gene: TRBV9
d_gene: .
abundance: few
j_gene: TRBJ1-5

CDR3aa: CASSADRDYEQYF
CDR3nt: TGTGCCAGCAGTGCCGACAGGGACTACGAGCAGTACTTC
v_gene: TRBV12-3/TRBV12-4
d_gene: TRBD1
abundance: few
j_gene: TRBJ2-7

CDR3aa: CASSPGTSGAMYEQYF
CDR3nt: TGCGCCAGCAGCCCCGGGACTAGCGGGGCGATGTACGAGCAGTACTTC
v_gene: TRBV5-1
d_gene: TRBD2
abundance: .
j_gene: TRBJ2-7

CDR3aa: CASNGGGPNTGELFF
CDR3nt: TGTGCCAGCAACGGCGGGGGCCCGAACACCGGGGAGCTGTTTTTT
v_gene: TRBV5-4
d_gene: .
abundance: once
j_gene: TRBJ2-2

CDR3aa: CASRTGGAVSEQYF
CDR3nt: TGTGCCAGCAGGACTGGGGGTGCGGTCTCTGAGCAGTACTTC
v_gene: TRBV28
d_gene: .
abundance: .
j_gene: TRBJ2-7

CDR3aa: CASSPFTGTGWAGYTF
CDR3nt: TGTGCCAGCAGTCCATTTACCGGGACAGGTTGGGCCGGCTACACCTTC
v_gene: TRBV12-3/TRBV12-4
d_gene: TRBD1
abundance: .
j_gene: TRBJ1-2

CDR3aa: CASTWGPNIEAFF
CDR3nt: TGTGCCAGCACGTGGGGACCGAACATTGAAGCTTTCTTT
v_gene: TRBV12-3/TRBV12-4
d_gene: .
abundance: few
j_gene: TRBJ1-1

CDR3aa: CASSQGEAAGMSDTQYF
CDR3nt: TGTGCCAGCAGCCAAGGAGAGGCAGCGGGGATGTCAGATACGCAGTATTTT
v_gene: TRBV3-1
d_gene: TRBD2
abundance: .
j_gene: TRBJ2-3

CDR3aa: CSATQSEDGGEGYTF
CDR3nt: TGCAGTGCTACCCAATCCGAGGACGGGGGCGAGGGCTACACCTTC
v_gene: TRBV20-1
d_gene: .
abundance: .
j_gene: TRBJ1-2

CDR3aa: CSAWGPNAGYNEQFF
CDR3nt: TGCAGTGCCTGGGGCCCCAATGCGGGCTACAATGAGCAGTTCTTC
v_gene: TRBV20-1
d_gene: .
abundance: many
j_gene: TRBJ2-1

CDR3aa: CASSLAGSTYEQYF
CDR3nt: TGTGCCAGCAGCTTGGCGGGGAGCACCTACGAGCAGTACTTC
v_gene: TRBV5-6
d_gene: .
abundance: .
j_gene: TRBJ2-7

CDR3aa: CASSLDSGEQYF
CDR3nt: TGCGCCAGCAGCTTGGACAGTGGCGAGCAGTACTTC
v_gene: TRBV5-1
d_gene: .
abundance: many
j_gene: TRBJ2-7

CDR3aa: CASTPGGDYGYTF
CDR3nt: TGTGCCAGCACCCCGGGGGGCGACTATGGCTACACCTTC
v_gene: TRBV12-3/TRBV12-4
d_gene: .
abundance: few
j_gene: TRBJ1-2

CDR3aa: CASSSLSRTVLSNEQYF
CDR3nt: TGTGCCAGCAGCTCCCTCTCGCGGACAGTGCTGTCAAATGAGCAGTACTTC
v_gene: TRBV7-2
d_gene: .
abundance: .
j_gene: TRBJ2-5

CDR3aa: CASSRAGGTEQFF
CDR3nt: TGCGCCAGCAGCCGAGCAGGGGGCACTGAGCAGTTCTTC
v_gene: TRBV4-3
d_gene: TRBD1
abundance: .
j_gene: TRBJ2-1

CDR3aa: CASSRRQLNTEAFF
CDR3nt: TGTGCCAGCAGCCGTCGACAGCTGAACACTGAAGCTTTCTTT
v_gene: TRBV7-9
d_gene: .
abundance: many
j_gene: TRBJ1-1

CDR3aa: CSARPRDRGEDGYTF
CDR3nt: TGCAGTGCTAGACCGCGGGACCGAGGGGAGGATGGCTACACCTTC
v_gene: TRBV20-1
d_gene: .
abundance: .
j_gene: TRBJ1-2

CDR3aa: CASSPRTGHNEQFF
CDR3nt: TGTGCCAGCAGCCCCAGGACAGGTCACAATGAGCAGTTCTTC
v_gene: TRBV7-9
d_gene: TRBD1
abundance: .
j_gene: TRBJ2-1

CDR3aa: CASSIVSGSYIQYF
CDR3nt: TGTGCCAGTAGTATAGTATCGGGCAGTTACATTCAGTACTTC
v_gene: TRBV19
d_gene: .
abundance: .
j_gene: TRBJ2-4

CDR3aa: CASSGGLAGYNEQYF
CDR3nt: TGCGCCAGCAGCGGGGGACTAGCGGGCTACAATGAGCAGTACTTC
v_gene: TRBV5-1
d_gene: TRBD2
abundance: few
j_gene: TRBJ2-7

CDR3aa: CSARLLSHQEDTQYF
CDR3nt: TGCAGTGCCCGATTACTAAGCCACCAGGAGGATACGCAGTATTTT
v_gene: TRBV20-1
d_gene: .
abundance: .
j_gene: TRBJ2-3

CDR3aa: CASSLGDGAQYF
CDR3nt: TGTGCCAGCAGCCTTGGAGACGGGGCGCAGTATTTT
v_gene: TRBV27
d_gene: .
abundance: .
j_gene: TRBJ2-3

CDR3aa: CSARTGDSGYTF
CDR3nt: TGCAGTGCTAGAACAGGGGATTCTGGCTACACCTTC
v_gene: TRBV20-1
d_gene: TRBD1
abundance: many
j_gene: TRBJ1-2

CDR3aa: CASSLAQGRKEQYF
CDR3nt: TGTGCCAGCAGTTTAGCTCAGGGAAGAAAAGAGCAGTACTTC
v_gene: TRBV12-3/TRBV12-4
d_gene: .
abundance: many
j_gene: TRBJ2-7

CDR3aa: CSALITPGSHEQFF
CDR3nt: TGCAGTGCCTTAATTACCCCGGGGAGCCATGAGCAGTTCTTC
v_gene: TRBV20-1
d_gene: .
abundance: .
j_gene: TRBJ2-1

CDR3aa: CASSQAVTAFYYGQYF
CDR3nt: TGTGCCAGCAGTCAGGCCGTGACAGCTTTCTACTACGGGCAGTACTTC
v_gene: TRBV9
d_gene: .
abundance: once
j_gene: TRBJ2-7

CDR3aa: CSARVTTNEKLFF
CDR3nt: TGCAGTGCTAGAGTTACAACTAATGAAAAACTGTTTTTT
v_gene: TRBV20-1
d_gene: .
abundance: .
j_gene: TRBJ1-4

CDR3aa: CASSPQNPGHTEETQYF
CDR3nt: TGCGCCAGCAGCCCTCAAAATCCGGGACACACAGAAGAGACCCAGTACTTC
v_gene: TRBV4-1
d_gene: .
abundance: .
j_gene: TRBJ2-5

CDR3aa: CASSTGPAYEQYF
CDR3nt: TGTGCCAGCAGTACAGGGCCAGCCTACGAGCAGTACTTC
v_gene: TRBV28
d_gene: .
abundance: .
j_gene: TRBJ2-7

CDR3aa: CASSAPGQGWTGELFF
CDR3nt: TGTGCCAGCAGTGCTCCGGGACAGGGGTGGACCGGGGAGCTGTTTTTT
v_gene: TRBV28
d_gene: TRBD1
abundance: .
j_gene: TRBJ2-2

CDR3aa: CASSRVGVGVQPQHF
CDR3nt: TGTGCCAGCAGCCGCGTTGGGGTGGGGGTTCAGCCCCAGCATTTT
v_gene: TRBV5-5
d_gene: .
abundance: few
j_gene: TRBJ1-5